These T cell receptor beta chains were read from a single sample in a study of cytomegalovirus exposure and HLA in healthy donors. Only in-frame clones appear in the TCRdb table, and some are missing; sequencing was by immunoSEQ multiplex PCR. The sample has tens of thousands of clones; roughly 94% are singletons. Material for sequencing was PBMCs. Receptor source: a young woman in good health and CMV-seronegative. Both conserved end residues are part of each CDR3. Each record gives: V gene, J gene, D gene, clone size, CDR3 protein, CDR3 DNA. The D gene is left open where the match is weak. Not all rows give a size; the values are once, few, many and, for expanded clones, a class.

V gene: TRBV5-4; J gene: TRBJ1-1; D gene: -; clone size: -; CDR3 protein: CASTSGRGNTEAFF; CDR3 DNA: TGTGCCAGCACCTCCGGCAGGGGGAACACTGAAGCTTTCTTT
V gene: TRBV11-2; J gene: TRBJ2-7; D gene: -; clone size: -; CDR3 protein: CASSVSGTVPYEQYF; CDR3 DNA: TGTGCCAGCAGTGTCTCCGGGACTGTACCCTACGAGCAGTACTTC
V gene: TRBV27; J gene: TRBJ2-7; D gene: -; clone size: once; CDR3 protein: CASSRAVSYEQYF; CDR3 DNA: TGTGCCAGCAGTAGAGCTGTGTCCTACGAGCAGTACTTC
V gene: TRBV5-4; J gene: TRBJ2-7; D gene: -; clone size: -; CDR3 protein: CASSLQGSYEQYF; CDR3 DNA: TGTGCCAGCAGCTTACAGGGCTCCTACGAGCAGTACTTC
V gene: TRBV7-8; J gene: TRBJ1-4; D gene: -; clone size: -; CDR3 protein: CASSPWTENEKLFF; CDR3 DNA: TGTGCCAGCAGCCCTTGGACAGAGAATGAAAAACTGTTTTTT
V gene: TRBV15; J gene: TRBJ2-5; D gene: -; clone size: -; CDR3 protein: CATSRDRGQETQYF; CDR3 DNA: TGTGCCACCAGCAGAGATAGGGGGCAAGAGACCCAGTACTTC
V gene: TRBV5-1; J gene: TRBJ2-2; D gene: -; clone size: -; CDR3 protein: CASQKTGNTGELFF; CDR3 DNA: TGCGCCAGCCAGAAGACAGGGAACACCGGGGAGCTGTTTTTT
V gene: TRBV7-8; J gene: TRBJ1-5; D gene: -; clone size: -; CDR3 protein: CASSFGVYSNQPQHF; CDR3 DNA: TGTGCCAGCAGCTTTGGAGTTTATAGCAATCAGCCCCAGCATTTT
V gene: TRBV7-9; J gene: TRBJ2-7; D gene: -; clone size: once; CDR3 protein: CASSLGQSSYEQYF; CDR3 DNA: TGTGCCAGCAGCCTAGGACAGAGCTCCTACGAGCAGTACTTC
V gene: TRBV9; J gene: TRBJ2-1; D gene: TRBD1; clone size: -; CDR3 protein: CASSVGTGLYNEQFF; CDR3 DNA: TGTGCCAGCAGCGTCGGGACAGGGTTGTACAATGAGCAGTTCTTC
V gene: TRBV10-1; J gene: TRBJ2-1; D gene: TRBD2; clone size: -; CDR3 protein: CASSRGTSGSSYNEQFF; CDR3 DNA: TGCGCCAGCAGTCGCGGGACTAGCGGGAGCTCCTACAATGAGCAGTTCTTC
V gene: TRBV4-2; J gene: TRBJ1-6; D gene: -; clone size: -; CDR3 protein: CASSQDPYGRSSYNSPLHF; CDR3 DNA: TGTGCCAGCAGCCAAGATCCTTACGGTCGGAGCTCCTATAATTCACCCCTCCACTTT
V gene: TRBV5-5; J gene: TRBJ1-2; D gene: TRBD1; clone size: -; CDR3 protein: CASSPTGAPGIYGYTF; CDR3 DNA: TGTGCCAGCAGTCCGACAGGGGCTCCAGGAATCTATGGCTACACCTTC
V gene: TRBV11-3; J gene: TRBJ2-7; D gene: -; clone size: -; CDR3 protein: CASSLGVRGEQYF; CDR3 DNA: TGTGCCAGCAGCTTAGGAGTCAGGGGAGAGCAGTACTTC
V gene: TRBV5-8; J gene: TRBJ1-3; D gene: -; clone size: -; CDR3 protein: CASSLEVQSYSGNTIYF; CDR3 DNA: TGTGCCAGCAGCTTGGAAGTACAGTCTTACTCTGGAAACACCATATATTTT
V gene: TRBV4-3; J gene: TRBJ2-1; D gene: TRBD2; clone size: -; CDR3 protein: CASSQGAGATYNEQFF; CDR3 DNA: TGCGCCAGCAGCCAAGGGGCGGGAGCGACCTACAATGAGCAGTTCTTC
V gene: TRBV19; J gene: TRBJ1-1; D gene: -; clone size: -; CDR3 protein: CASTTPQGQDTEAFF; CDR3 DNA: TGTGCCAGTACTACACCCCAGGGGCAAGACACTGAAGCTTTCTTT
V gene: TRBV9; J gene: TRBJ2-2; D gene: TRBD2; clone size: -; CDR3 protein: CASSVVRTSGTGELFF; CDR3 DNA: TGTGCCAGCAGCGTAGTAAGGACTAGCGGCACCGGGGAGCTGTTTTTT
V gene: TRBV5-4; J gene: TRBJ2-5; D gene: -; clone size: -; CDR3 protein: CASSPQHGLQETQYF; CDR3 DNA: TGTGCCAGCAGCCCCCAGCACGGACTTCAAGAGACCCAGTACTTC
V gene: TRBV4-3; J gene: TRBJ1-2; D gene: TRBD1; clone size: -; CDR3 protein: CASSQGDSTKNFYGYTF; CDR3 DNA: TGCGCCAGCAGCCAGGGGGACAGCACCAAAAATTTCTATGGCTACACCTTC
V gene: TRBV6-5; J gene: TRBJ1-2; D gene: -; clone size: once; CDR3 protein: CASSYQPWAGNYGYTF; CDR3 DNA: TGTGCCAGCAGTTACCAACCCTGGGCAGGGAACTATGGCTACACCTTC
V gene: TRBV12-5; J gene: TRBJ2-1; D gene: -; clone size: -; CDR3 protein: CASGLLSRGEQFF; CDR3 DNA: TGTGCTAGTGGTTTGCTTTCCCGGGGTGAGCAGTTCTTC
V gene: TRBV11-2; J gene: TRBJ1-1; D gene: -; clone size: -; CDR3 protein: CASSSSGPEAFF; CDR3 DNA: TGTGCCAGCAGCTCCAGTGGGCCCGAAGCTTTCTTT
V gene: TRBV2; J gene: TRBJ2-3; D gene: -; clone size: -; CDR3 protein: CASSLSGTDTQYF; CDR3 DNA: TGTGCCAGCAGCCTTAGCGGAACGGATACGCAGTATTTT
V gene: TRBV9; J gene: TRBJ1-2; D gene: -; clone size: once; CDR3 protein: CASSVNQNRGKGNGYTF; CDR3 DNA: TGTGCCAGCAGTGTCAACCAAAATAGGGGGAAAGGAAATGGCTACACCTTC
V gene: TRBV7-9; J gene: TRBJ2-1; D gene: TRBD2; clone size: -; CDR3 protein: CASRGGSGSSYNEQFF; CDR3 DNA: TGTGCCAGCAGGGGGGGAAGCGGGAGCTCCTACAATGAGCAGTTCTTC
V gene: TRBV6-5; J gene: TRBJ1-1; D gene: -; clone size: once; CDR3 protein: CASSYSRGGDTEAFF; CDR3 DNA: TGTGCCAGCAGTTACTCGAGGGGGGGGGATACTGAAGCTTTCTTT
V gene: TRBV7-2; J gene: TRBJ2-3; D gene: TRBD1; clone size: -; CDR3 protein: CASSRTGEVTDTQYF; CDR3 DNA: TGTGCCAGCAGTCGGACAGGGGAGGTAACAGATACGCAGTATTTT
V gene: TRBV7-8; J gene: TRBJ1-1; D gene: TRBD1; clone size: -; CDR3 protein: CASSLYPGQGGTEAFF; CDR3 DNA: TGTGCCAGCAGCTTATATCCGGGACAGGGGGGCACTGAAGCTTTCTTT
V gene: TRBV9; J gene: TRBJ2-1; D gene: -; clone size: -; CDR3 protein: CASSVGFSGEQFF; CDR3 DNA: TGTGCCAGCAGCGTAGGATTCAGTGGTGAGCAGTTCTTC
V gene: TRBV6-5; J gene: TRBJ2-7; D gene: -; clone size: -; CDR3 protein: CASSIRGPSYEQYF; CDR3 DNA: TGTGCCAGCAGTATCAGGGGACCCTCCTACGAGCAGTACTTC
V gene: TRBV7-9; J gene: TRBJ2-1; D gene: TRBD2; clone size: -; CDR3 protein: CASSRGGRDRQFF; CDR3 DNA: TGTGCCAGCAGCCGGGGGGGGAGGGATAGGCAGTTCTTC
V gene: TRBV5-1; J gene: TRBJ1-1; D gene: TRBD1; clone size: -; CDR3 protein: CASSLAGQGAADTEAFF; CDR3 DNA: TGCGCCAGCAGCTTGGCCGGACAGGGGGCGGCGGACACTGAAGCTTTCTTT
V gene: TRBV28; J gene: TRBJ1-1; D gene: TRBD1; clone size: -; CDR3 protein: CASSPRRTGGMNTEAFF; CDR3 DNA: TGTGCCAGCAGTCCCAGACGGACAGGGGGGATGAACACTGAAGCTTTCTTT
V gene: TRBV2; J gene: TRBJ2-7; D gene: TRBD1; clone size: -; CDR3 protein: CASSEYVKGQGLIPYEQYF; CDR3 DNA: TGTGCCAGCAGTGAATATGTGAAGGGACAGGGGTTAATCCCCTACGAGCAGTACTTC
V gene: TRBV7-9; J gene: TRBJ2-1; D gene: -; clone size: -; CDR3 protein: CASSRTEEYNEQFF; CDR3 DNA: TGTGCCAGCAGCCGGACAGAAGAATACAATGAGCAGTTCTTC
V gene: TRBV23-1; J gene: TRBJ2-7; D gene: -; clone size: -; CDR3 protein: CASSQSIPGAYYEQYF; CDR3 DNA: TGCGCCAGCAGTCAATCGATCCCAGGGGCCTACTACGAGCAGTACTTC
V gene: TRBV27; J gene: TRBJ1-4; D gene: -; clone size: -; CDR3 protein: CASSMWAGGTVGEKLFF; CDR3 DNA: TGTGCCAGCAGTATGTGGGCCGGGGGGACGGTTGGAGAAAAACTGTTTTTT
V gene: TRBV4-1; J gene: TRBJ2-5; D gene: TRBD2; clone size: -; CDR3 protein: CASSQDGGGFQETQYF; CDR3 DNA: TGCGCCAGCAGCCAAGACGGCGGGGGGTTCCAAGAGACCCAGTACTTC
V gene: TRBV29-1; J gene: TRBJ2-7; D gene: TRBD1; clone size: -; CDR3 protein: CSVEGRDRGNYEQYF; CDR3 DNA: TGCAGCGTTGAAGGAAGGGACAGGGGTAATTACGAGCAGTACTTC
V gene: TRBV27; J gene: TRBJ1-5; D gene: TRBD1; clone size: -; CDR3 protein: CASRAGTALRPQHF; CDR3 DNA: TGTGCCAGCAGGGCCGGGACAGCCCTTCGGCCCCAGCATTTT
V gene: TRBV6-1; J gene: TRBJ2-3; D gene: TRBD1; clone size: -; CDR3 protein: CASVALTGSTDTQYF; CDR3 DNA: TGTGCCAGCGTGGCCCTGACAGGGAGCACAGATACGCAGTATTTT
V gene: TRBV9; J gene: TRBJ1-2; D gene: -; clone size: -; CDR3 protein: CASSVGQRYGYTF; CDR3 DNA: TGTGCCAGCAGCGTAGGACAGCGCTATGGCTACACCTTC
V gene: TRBV5-5; J gene: TRBJ2-1; D gene: TRBD2; clone size: -; CDR3 protein: CASSHRAGGGNEQFF; CDR3 DNA: TGTGCCAGCAGCCATCGAGCGGGAGGCGGCAATGAGCAGTTCTTC
V gene: TRBV7-2; J gene: TRBJ1-2; D gene: TRBD1; clone size: -; CDR3 protein: CASSRQGGNYGYTF; CDR3 DNA: TGTGCCAGCAGCCGACAGGGGGGCAACTATGGCTACACCTTC
V gene: TRBV4-3; J gene: TRBJ1-2; D gene: TRBD1; clone size: -; CDR3 protein: CASSQRDSTPYGYTF; CDR3 DNA: TGCGCCAGCAGCCAACGGGACAGCACACCCTATGGCTACACCTTC
V gene: TRBV5-1; J gene: TRBJ2-5; D gene: -; clone size: -; CDR3 protein: CASSSGQQETQYF; CDR3 DNA: TGCGCCAGCAGCTCGGGACAACAAGAGACCCAGTACTTC
V gene: TRBV9; J gene: TRBJ1-1; D gene: TRBD1; clone size: -; CDR3 protein: CASSPRQGVMAEAFF; CDR3 DNA: TGTGCCAGCAGCCCCCGACAGGGAGTGATGGCTGAAGCTTTCTTT
V gene: TRBV28; J gene: TRBJ2-7; D gene: TRBD1; clone size: -; CDR3 protein: CARASGQGPYEQYF; CDR3 DNA: TGTGCCAGAGCGTCGGGACAGGGCCCCTACGAGCAGTACTTC
V gene: TRBV12-5; J gene: TRBJ1-1; D gene: -; clone size: -; CDR3 protein: CASGRTPSEAFF; CDR3 DNA: TGTGCTAGTGGCCGGACACCCTCTGAAGCTTTCTTT
V gene: TRBV5-1; J gene: TRBJ1-6; D gene: -; clone size: once; CDR3 protein: CASSLAGRSPLHF; CDR3 DNA: TGCGCCAGCAGCTTGGCAGGGCGATCACCCCTCCACTTT
V gene: TRBV18; J gene: TRBJ1-1; D gene: TRBD1; clone size: -; CDR3 protein: CASSPRGGDMNTEAFF; CDR3 DNA: TGTGCCAGCTCACCAAGAGGGGGCGACATGAACACTGAAGCTTTCTTT
V gene: TRBV25-1; J gene: TRBJ1-4; D gene: TRBD1; clone size: -; CDR3 protein: CASSETTGDNEKLFF; CDR3 DNA: TGTGCCAGCAGTGAAACGACAGGGGATAACGAAAAACTGTTTTTT